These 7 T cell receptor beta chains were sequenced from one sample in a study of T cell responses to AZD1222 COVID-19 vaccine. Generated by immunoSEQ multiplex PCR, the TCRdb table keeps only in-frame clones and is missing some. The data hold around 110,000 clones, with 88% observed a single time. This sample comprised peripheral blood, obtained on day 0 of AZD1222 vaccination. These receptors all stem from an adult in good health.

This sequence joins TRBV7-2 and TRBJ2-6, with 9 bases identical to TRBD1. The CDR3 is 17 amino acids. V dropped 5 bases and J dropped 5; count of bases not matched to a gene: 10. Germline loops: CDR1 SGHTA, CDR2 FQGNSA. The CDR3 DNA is TGTGCCAGCAGCGACCAGGGACAGGGACTTAGGGCCAACGTCCTGACTTTC. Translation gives CASSDQGQGLRANVLTF. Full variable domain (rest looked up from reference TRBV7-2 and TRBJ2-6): GAGVSQSPSNKVTEKGKDVELRCDPISGHTALYWYRQSLGQGLEFLIYFQGNSAPDKSGLPSDRFSAERTGGSVSTLTIQRTQQEDSAVYLCASSDQGQGLRANVLTFGAGSRLTVL.

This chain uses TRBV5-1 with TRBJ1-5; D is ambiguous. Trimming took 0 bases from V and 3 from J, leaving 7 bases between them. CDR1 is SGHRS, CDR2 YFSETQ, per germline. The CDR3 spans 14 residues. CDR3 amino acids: CASSLDSDNQPQHF. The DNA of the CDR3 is TGCGCCAGCAGCTTGGACAGTGACAATCAGCCCCAGCATTTT.

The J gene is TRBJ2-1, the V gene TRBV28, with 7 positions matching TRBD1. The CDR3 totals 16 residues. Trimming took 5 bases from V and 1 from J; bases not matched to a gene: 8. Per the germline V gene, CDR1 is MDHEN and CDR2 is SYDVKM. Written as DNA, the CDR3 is TGTGCCAGCAGTCTGTCAGGGGGTAGATCCTACAATGAGCAGTTCTTC. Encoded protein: CASSLSGGRSYNEQFF.

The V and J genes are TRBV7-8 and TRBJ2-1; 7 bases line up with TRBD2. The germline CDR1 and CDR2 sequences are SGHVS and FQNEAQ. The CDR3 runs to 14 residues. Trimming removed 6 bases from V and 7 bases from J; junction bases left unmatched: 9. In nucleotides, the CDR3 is TGTGCCAGCAGGGGCCCGGGAGGCTCAAATGAGCAGTTCTTC. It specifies CASRGPGGSNEQFF.

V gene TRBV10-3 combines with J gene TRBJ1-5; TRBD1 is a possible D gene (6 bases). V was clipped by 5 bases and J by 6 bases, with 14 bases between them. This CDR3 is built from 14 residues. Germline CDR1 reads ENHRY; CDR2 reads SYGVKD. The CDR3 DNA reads TGTGCCATCAGTATGGTGGGGGCGGGTCAGCCCCAGCATTTT. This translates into CAISMVGAGQPQHF.

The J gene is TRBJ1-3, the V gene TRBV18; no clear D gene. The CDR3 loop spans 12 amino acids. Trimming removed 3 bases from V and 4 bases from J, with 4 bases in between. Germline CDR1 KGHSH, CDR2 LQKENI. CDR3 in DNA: TGTGCCAGCTCACCCCCCGGAAACACCATATATTTT. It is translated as CASSPPGNTIYF. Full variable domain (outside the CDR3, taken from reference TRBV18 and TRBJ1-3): NAGVMQNPRHLVRRRGQEARLRCSPMKGHSHVYWYRQLPEEGLKFMVYLQKENIIDESGMPKERFSAEFPKEGPSILRIQQVVRGDSAAYFCASSPPGNTIYFGEGSWLTVV.

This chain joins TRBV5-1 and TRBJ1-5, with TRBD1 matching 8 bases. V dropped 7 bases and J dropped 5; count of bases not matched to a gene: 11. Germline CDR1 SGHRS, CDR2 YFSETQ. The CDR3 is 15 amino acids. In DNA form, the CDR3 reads TGCGCCAGCTCCCGGGACGCAGGGGGCGATCAGCCCCAGCATTTT. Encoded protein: CASSRDAGGDQPQHF.